The T cell receptor (beta chain) described here comes from a study of blood T cell repertoires in COVID-19. Looking at the study overall: Collection of acute and convalescent COVID-19 samples took place in the United States, Italy and Spain. PBMCs, B-cell-depleted T cells, or T cells provided the cDNA or gDNA that made up the material.

How the authors handled the data: Estimation of nucleated cell counts was performed using reference gene primer amplification. Libraries were prepared by immunoSEQ multiplex PCR; TCRdb keeps only in-frame clonotypes and omits some of them. D and trimming were read from the DNA, whereas the V and J calls and clone size are those reported in that table. The sample lists approximately 69,000 clones, 81% occurring once. Germline assignment: CDR1 SGHRS and CDR2 YFSETQ. Trimming left V 4 bases short and J 2 bases short, with 10 bases between. The CDR3 extends over 14 amino acids. The sample was peripheral blood. The TCR was taken from a woman between 65 and 79 years old with acute or convalescent COVID-19. The rearrangement links TRBV5-1 to TRBJ1-5; TRBD1 might be the D (5 bases). The CDR3, as DNA: TGCGCCAGCAGCCACGGGACTGGCAATCAGCCCCAGCATTTT. This translates into CASSHGTGNQPQHF. The variable domain in full, with the rest retrieved from reference TRBV5-1 and TRBJ1-5, is KAGVTQTPRYLIKTRGQQVTLSCSPISGHRSVSWYQQTPGQGLQFLFEYFSETQRNKGNFPGRFSGRQFSNSRSEMNVSTLELGDSALYLCASSHGTGNQPQHFGDGTRLSIL.